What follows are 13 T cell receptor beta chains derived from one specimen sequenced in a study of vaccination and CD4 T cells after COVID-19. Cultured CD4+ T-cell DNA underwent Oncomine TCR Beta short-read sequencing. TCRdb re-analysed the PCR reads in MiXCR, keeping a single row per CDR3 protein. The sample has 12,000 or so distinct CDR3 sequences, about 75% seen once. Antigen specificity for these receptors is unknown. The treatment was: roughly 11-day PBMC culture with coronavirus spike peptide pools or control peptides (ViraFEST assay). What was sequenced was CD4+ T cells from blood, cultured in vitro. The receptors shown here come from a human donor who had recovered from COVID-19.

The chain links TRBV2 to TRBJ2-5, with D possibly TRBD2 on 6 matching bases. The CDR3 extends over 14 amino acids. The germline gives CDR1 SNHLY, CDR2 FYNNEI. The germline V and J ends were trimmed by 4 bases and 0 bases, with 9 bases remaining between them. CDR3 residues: CASSVEGYQETQYF. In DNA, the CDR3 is TGTGCCAGCAGTGTGGAGGGGTACCAAGAGACCCAGTACTTC. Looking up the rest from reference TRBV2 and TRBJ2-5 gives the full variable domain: EPEVTQTPSHQVTQMGQEVILRCVPISNHLYFYWYRQILGQKVEFLVSFYNNEISEKSEIFDDQFSVERPDGSNFTLKIRSTKLEDSAMYFCASSVEGYQETQYFGPGTRLLVL.

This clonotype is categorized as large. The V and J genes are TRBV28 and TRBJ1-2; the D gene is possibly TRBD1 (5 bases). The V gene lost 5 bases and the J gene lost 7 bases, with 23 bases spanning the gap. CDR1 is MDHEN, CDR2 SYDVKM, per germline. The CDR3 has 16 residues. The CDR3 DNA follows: TGTGCCAGCAGTCCCTCAACCCGGGGCTCGTTTGGTGGCTACACCTTC. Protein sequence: CASSPSTRGSFGGYTF.

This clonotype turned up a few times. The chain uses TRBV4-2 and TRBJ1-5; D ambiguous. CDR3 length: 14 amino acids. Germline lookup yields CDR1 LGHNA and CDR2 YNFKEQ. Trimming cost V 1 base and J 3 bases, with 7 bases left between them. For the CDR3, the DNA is TGTGCCAGCAGCCAAGTCGGGTTCAATCAGCCCCAGCATTTT. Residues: CASSQVGFNQPQHF.

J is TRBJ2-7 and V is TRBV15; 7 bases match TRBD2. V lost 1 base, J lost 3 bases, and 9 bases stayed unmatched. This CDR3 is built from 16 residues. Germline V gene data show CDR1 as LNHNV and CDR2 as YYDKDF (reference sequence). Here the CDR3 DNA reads TGTGCCACCAGCAGAGGGGGGGGGGACCTTTACTACGAGCAGTACTTC. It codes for CATSRGGGDLYYEQYF. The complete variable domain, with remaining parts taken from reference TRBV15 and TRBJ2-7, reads DAMVIQNPRYQVTQFGKPVTLSCSQTLNHNVMYWYQQKSSQAPKLLFHYYDKDFNNEADTPDNFQSRRPNTSFCFLDIRSPGLGDTAMYLCATSRGGGDLYYEQYFGPGTRLTVT.

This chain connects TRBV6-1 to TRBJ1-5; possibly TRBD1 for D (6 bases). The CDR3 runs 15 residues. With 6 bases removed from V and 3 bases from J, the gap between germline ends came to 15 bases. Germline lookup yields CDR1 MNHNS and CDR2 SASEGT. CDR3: CASRVTGPSNQPQHF. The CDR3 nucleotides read TGTGCCAGCAGAGTCACAGGGCCCTCCAATCAGCCCCAGCATTTT.

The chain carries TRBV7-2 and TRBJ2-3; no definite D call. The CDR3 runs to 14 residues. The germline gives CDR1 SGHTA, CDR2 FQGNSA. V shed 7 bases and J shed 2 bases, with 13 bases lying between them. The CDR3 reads CASTPTYNTDTQYF. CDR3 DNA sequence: TGTGCCAGCACCCCTACCTACAACACAGATACGCAGTATTTT.

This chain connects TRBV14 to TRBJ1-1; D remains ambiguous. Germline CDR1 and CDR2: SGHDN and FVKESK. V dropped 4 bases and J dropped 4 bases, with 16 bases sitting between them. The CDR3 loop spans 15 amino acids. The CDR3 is CASSPGGSEVTEAFF. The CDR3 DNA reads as TGTGCCAGCAGCCCAGGTGGGTCGGAGGTCACTGAAGCTTTCTTT.

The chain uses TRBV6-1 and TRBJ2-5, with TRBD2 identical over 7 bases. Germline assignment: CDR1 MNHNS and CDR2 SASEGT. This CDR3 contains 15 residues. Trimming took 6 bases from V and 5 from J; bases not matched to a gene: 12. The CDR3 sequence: CASSPRGREGETQYF. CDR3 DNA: TGTGCCAGCAGCCCCCGGGGCAGGGAGGGCGAGACCCAGTACTTC.

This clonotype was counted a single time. The CDR3 DNA is TGTGCCAGCAGTTTGGATGACAGGCGCCAAGAGACCCAGTACTTC. It translates to CASSLDDRRQETQYF. The rearrangement links TRBV27 to TRBJ2-5, with D tentatively TRBD1 (6 bases). V lost 3 bases and J 1 base, leaving 12 bases between the germline ends. CDR3 length: 15 residues. Per germline, CDR1 MNHEY and CDR2 SMNVEV (reference sequence).

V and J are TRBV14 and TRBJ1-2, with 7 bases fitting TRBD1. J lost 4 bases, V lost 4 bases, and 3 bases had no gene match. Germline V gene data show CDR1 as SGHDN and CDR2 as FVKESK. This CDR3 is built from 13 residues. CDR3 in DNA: TGTGCCAGCAGCCTCCGGGACAGCTATGGCTACACCTTC. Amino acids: CASSLRDSYGYTF.

The chain's CDR3 is CATSDTGYEQYF. As DNA, the CDR3 is TGTGCCACCAGTGATACCGGGTACGAGCAGTACTTC. The rearrangement links TRBV24-1 to TRBJ2-7; no clear D. Germline values: CDR1 KGHDR, CDR2 SFDVKD. CDR3 length: 12 residues. The V gene lost 3 bases and the J gene lost 4 bases, with 6 bases spanning the gap.

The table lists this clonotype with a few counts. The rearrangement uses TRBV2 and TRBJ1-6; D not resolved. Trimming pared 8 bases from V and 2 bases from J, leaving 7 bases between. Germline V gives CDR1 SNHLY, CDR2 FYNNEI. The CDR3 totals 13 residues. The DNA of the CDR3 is TGTGCCAGCTGTAGGACCTATAATTCACCCCTCCACTTT. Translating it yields CASCRTYNSPLHF.

The CDR3 loop reads CASSYDPSSYEQYF. The CDR3 nucleotides are TGTGCCAGCAGTTACGATCCTAGCTCCTACGAGCAGTACTTC. The genes are TRBV6-2 or TRBV6-3 and TRBJ2-7, with D hard to call. The ends were cut back, 2 bases at V and 0 bases at J, with 8 bases in the middle. This CDR3 contains 14 residues. Germline CDR1 is MNHEY and CDR2 is SVGEGT.